The 20 T cell receptor beta chains reported below all come from one sample, sequenced in a study of shared clonotypes between healthy human individuals. Only in-frame clones appear in the TCRdb table, and some are missing; sequencing was by immunoSEQ multiplex PCR. The sample records 2 million to 2.5 million clones, approximately 93% being singletons. Sequenced input: naive CD4+ T cells from PBMCs. Specified subset: CD45RA+ positively selected. These receptors were obtained from a man younger than 30 in good health. Some clones in this sample may be carry-over from other donors' samples.

V and J are TRBV9 and TRBJ2-5; 10 bases map to TRBD2. CDR3 length: 16 amino acids. V was pared by 3 bases and J by 5 bases, with 10 bases of the junction left unmatched. In germline, CDR1 is SGDLS, CDR2 YYNGEE. This CDR3 reads CASSAAAGGQGETQYF. The CDR3 region has the DNA TGTGCCAGCAGCGCAGCAGCGGGAGGGCAAGGGGAGACCCAGTACTTC.

The chain employs TRBV11-2 and TRBJ1-3; a weak D match, TRBD1 (6 bases). Germline loops: CDR1 SGHAT, CDR2 FQNNGV. The length of the CDR3 is 16 residues. V lost 3 bases, J lost 1 base, and 13 bases lay in between. The CDR3 loop reads CASSFRGFASGNTIYF. The CDR3 region has the DNA TGTGCCAGCAGCTTTAGGGGGTTCGCTTCTGGAAACACCATATATTTT.

The chain has TRBV27 and TRBJ1-2; 10 nucleotides match TRBD1. This CDR3 is 17 amino acids long. CDR1 is MNHEY, CDR2 SMNVEV, per germline (reference sequence). V was pared by 4 bases and J by 2 bases, with 10 bases of the junction left unmatched. The DNA of the CDR3 is TGTGCCAGCAGTTCACTCTCCCGGGACAGGGGAAACTATGGCTACACCTTC. As protein: CASSSLSRDRGNYGYTF.

The chain employs TRBV7-2 and TRBJ2-1; possible D gene TRBD1, 6 bases. Germline V gene lookup returns CDR1 SGHTA and CDR2 FQGNSA. The CDR3 sequence is 12 residues long. Trimming took off 6 bases at V and 10 bases at J, with 13 bases between the two ends. The CDR3 nucleotides read TGTGCCAGCAGTTTTAGTACAGGGGAGCAGTTCTTC. Its translation: CASSFSTGEQFF.

V gene TRBV28 combines with J gene TRBJ2-7; weak D call: TRBD2 (5 bases). Per the germline V gene, CDR1 is MDHEN and CDR2 is SYDVKM. Trimming took 3 bases from V and 3 from J, leaving 15 bases between them. The CDR3 is 15 amino acids. CDR3 bases: TGTGCCAGCAGTTTGATGGGTGAGGGTTACTACGAGCAGTACTTC. It codes for CASSLMGEGYYEQYF. Using reference TRBV28 and TRBJ2-7 for the parts outside the CDR3, the full variable domain is DVKVTQSSRYLVKRTGEKVFLECVQDMDHENMFWYRQDPGLGLRLIYFSYDVKMKEKGDIPEGYSVSREKKERFSLILESASTNQTSMYLCASSLMGEGYYEQYFGPGTRLTVT.

The chain links TRBV7-3 to TRBJ2-1; the match to TRBD2 covers 11 bases. The length of the CDR3 is 16 residues. Germline lookup yields CDR1 SGHTA and CDR2 FQGTGA. Trimming removed 0 bases from V and 9 bases from J; junction bases left unmatched: 7. CDR3: CASSLTSSGRAVEQFF. For the CDR3, the DNA is TGTGCCAGCAGCTTAACGAGTAGCGGGAGGGCCGTTGAGCAGTTCTTC.

The V gene is TRBV28, the J gene TRBJ2-7, with unresolved D. Between the trimmed V and J ends, which lost 6 bases and 2 bases, there was a span of 11 bases. The CDR3 covers 13 residues. Germline V gives CDR1 MDHEN, CDR2 SYDVKM. Here the CDR3 reads CASRLKPAYEQYF. The CDR3 region has the DNA TGTGCCAGCAGATTGAAACCAGCCTACGAGCAGTACTTC.

This sequence joins TRBV28 and TRBJ1-2; tentative D call: TRBD1 (5 bases). Germline CDR1 reads MDHEN; CDR2 reads SYDVKM. Trimming removed 2 bases at V and 2 bases at J, with 12 bases between. This CDR3 is 15 amino acids long. The DNA of the CDR3 is TGTGCCAGCAGTTTAGATGGGACGGTAAACTATGGCTACACCTTC. Translating it yields CASSLDGTVNYGYTF.

The genes are TRBV5-4 and TRBJ1-1; TRBD1 is a possible D gene (6 bases). This CDR3 spans 15 amino acids. Germline CDR1 and CDR2: SGHNT and YYREEE (reference sequence). V shed 3 bases and J shed 3 bases, with 15 bases lying between them. CDR3: CASSSKGEGDTEAFF. The CDR3 DNA reads as TGTGCCAGCAGCTCCAAAGGGGAGGGGGACACTGAAGCTTTCTTT.

The chain uses TRBV5-1 and TRBJ2-7; D is uncertain. This CDR3 region has 14 residues. With 4 bases removed from V and 2 bases from J, the gap between germline ends came to 13 bases. The V gene's germline CDR1 is SGHRS and CDR2 YFSETQ. CDR3 nucleotide sequence: TGCGCCAGCAGCGGGAACACAAAGGCCTACGAGCAGTACTTC. Encoded protein: CASSGNTKAYEQYF.

The genes are TRBV19 and TRBJ2-7; TRBD2 agrees at 8 bases. V was clipped by 5 bases and J by 2 bases; unmatched bases: 14. The germline V gene has CDR1 LNHDA and CDR2 SQIVND (reference sequence). The CDR3 is 17 residues long. The CDR3 bases are TGTGCCAGTAGTGATACCTATACGGGAGGGCCCACCTACGAGCAGTACTTC. Translating gives CASSDTYTGGPTYEQYF. Combining the CDR3 with reference TRBV19 and TRBJ2-7 gives the whole variable domain DGGITQSPKYLFRKEGQNVTLSCEQNLNHDAMYWYRQDPGQGLRLIYYSQIVNDFQKGDIAEGYSVSREKKESFPLTVTSAQKNPTAFYLCASSDTYTGGPTYEQYFGPGTRLTVT.

The chain joins TRBV6-5 to TRBJ2-4, with TRBD1 matching 8 bases. In germline, CDR1 is MNHEY, CDR2 SVGAGI. The length of the CDR3 is 14 residues. V lost 4 bases, J lost 3 bases, and 2 bases stayed unmatched. The CDR3 is CASSLTGGKNIQYF. For the CDR3, the DNA is TGTGCCAGCAGTTTAACAGGGGGCAAAAACATTCAGTACTTC.

The rearrangement joins TRBV28 to TRBJ2-5, with D possibly being TRBD1 (6 bases). Looked up from germline, CDR1 is MDHEN and CDR2 is SYDVKM. The CDR3 contains 16 residues. The V and J ends lost 2 bases and 4 bases respectively, with 17 bases between them. CDR3 DNA: TGTGCCAGCAGTTTAATCGGAACAGGGATGAGAGAGACCCAGTACTTC. As protein: CASSLIGTGMRETQYF. Based on the CDR3 plus reference TRBV28 and TRBJ2-5, the full variable domain is DVKVTQSSRYLVKRTGEKVFLECVQDMDHENMFWYRQDPGLGLRLIYFSYDVKMKEKGDIPEGYSVSREKKERFSLILESASTNQTSMYLCASSLIGTGMRETQYFGPGTRLLVL.

The V and J genes are TRBV29-1 and TRBJ1-2; tentatively, D is TRBD1 (5 bases). V was cut by 4 bases and J by 6 bases, with 15 bases left in between. Germline V gene data show CDR1 as SQVTM and CDR2 as ANQGSEA. The CDR3 has 13 amino acids. The CDR3 is CSVVGRASDGYTF. The CDR3 coding sequence is TGCAGCGTTGTAGGCAGGGCCAGCGATGGCTACACCTTC.

V is TRBV18 and J is TRBJ2-5, with 7 nucleotides matching TRBD2. CDR1 is KGHSH and CDR2 is LQKENI in the germline V gene. The CDR3 has 16 residues. Trimming took 2 bases from V and 4 from J; bases not matched to a gene: 10. Written as DNA, the CDR3 is TGTGCCAGCTCACCAGGGGTAGCGGGTGCCGGAGAGACCCAGTACTTC. The encoded protein is CASSPGVAGAGETQYF.

The V gene is TRBV7-2, the J gene TRBJ2-2; D remains ambiguous. The CDR3 is 13 amino acids. V lost 5 bases to trimming and J lost 2 bases, with 6 bases between them. Germline CDR1 reads SGHTA; CDR2 reads FQGNSA. The CDR3 bases are TGTGCCAGCAGCGGCTACAACACCGGGGAGCTGTTTTTT. Amino acid sequence: CASSGYNTGELFF.

The CDR3 sequence is CASSVTGGLAKNIQYF. DNA of the CDR3: TGTGCCAGCAGTGTAACAGGGGGCCTGGCCAAAAACATTCAGTACTTC. The V and J genes are TRBV6-1 and TRBJ2-4; 9 bases are a match to TRBD1. Unmatched junction bases numbered 5, after V lost 4 bases and J lost 1 base. The germline gives CDR1 MNHNS, CDR2 SASEGT. The CDR3 runs to 16 residues.

The CDR3 DNA follows: TGTGCCAGCAACCTACCCCTCGTGGGGACGGCCCAAGAGACCCAGTACTTC. Protein sequence: CASNLPLVGTAQETQYF. This chain joins TRBV28 and TRBJ2-5; D is possibly TRBD1 or TRBD2 (5 bases each). Germline V gives CDR1 MDHEN, CDR2 SYDVKM. The germline V and J ends were trimmed by 7 bases and 1 base, with 22 bases remaining between them. CDR3 size: 17 residues.

This sequence joins TRBV6-7 and TRBJ1-5; 7 bases fit TRBD1. TRBV6-7 is an ORF, with its function uncertain. The ends lost 1 base at V and 0 bases at J; junction bases unmatched: 12. CDR3 size: 19 residues. The DNA of the CDR3 is TGTGCCAGCAGTTACTTACGCCGGGGGACAGCCCCTAGCAATCAGCCCCAGCATTTT. It encodes CASSYLRRGTAPSNQPQHF.

V is TRBV6-5 and J is TRBJ2-5; D unresolved. Trimming took off 1 base at V and 1 base at J, with 7 bases between the two ends. Germline CDR1 and CDR2: MNHEY and SVGAGI. The CDR3 has 14 residues. CDR3 DNA sequence: TGTGCCAGCAGTTACTTTCGGGCCCAAGAGACCCAGTACTTC. As protein: CASSYFRAQETQYF.